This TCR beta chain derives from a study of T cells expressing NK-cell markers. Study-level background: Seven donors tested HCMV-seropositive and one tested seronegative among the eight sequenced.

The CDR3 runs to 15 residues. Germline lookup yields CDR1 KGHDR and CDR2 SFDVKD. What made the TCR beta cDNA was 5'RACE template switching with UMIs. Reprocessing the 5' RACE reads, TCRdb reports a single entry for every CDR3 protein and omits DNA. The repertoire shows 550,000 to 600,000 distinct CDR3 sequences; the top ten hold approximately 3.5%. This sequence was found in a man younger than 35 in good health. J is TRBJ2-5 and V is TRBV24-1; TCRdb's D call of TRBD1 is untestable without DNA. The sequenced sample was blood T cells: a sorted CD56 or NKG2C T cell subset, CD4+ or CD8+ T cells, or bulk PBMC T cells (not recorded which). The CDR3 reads CATSDRGQLQETQYF.